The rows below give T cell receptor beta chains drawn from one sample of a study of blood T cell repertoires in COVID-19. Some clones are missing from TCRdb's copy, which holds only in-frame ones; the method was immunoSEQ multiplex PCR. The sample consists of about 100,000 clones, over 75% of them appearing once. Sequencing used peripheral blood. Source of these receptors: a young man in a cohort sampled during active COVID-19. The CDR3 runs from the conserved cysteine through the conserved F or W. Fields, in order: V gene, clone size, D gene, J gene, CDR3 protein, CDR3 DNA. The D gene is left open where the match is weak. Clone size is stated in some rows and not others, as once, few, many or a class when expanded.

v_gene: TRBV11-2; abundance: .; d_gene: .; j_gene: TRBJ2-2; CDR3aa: CASSLGHPNTGELFF; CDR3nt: TGTGCCAGCAGCTTAGGACACCCTAACACCGGGGAGCTGTTTTTT
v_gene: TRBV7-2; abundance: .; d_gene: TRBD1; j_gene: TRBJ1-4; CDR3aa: CASSSRQGGGEKLFF; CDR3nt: TGTGCCAGCAGCTCGAGACAGGGAGGCGGGGAAAAACTGTTTTTT
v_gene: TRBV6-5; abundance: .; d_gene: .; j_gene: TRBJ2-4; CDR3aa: CASSSPGGPNIQYF; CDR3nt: TGTGCCAGCAGTTCTCCCGGGGGGCCAAACATTCAGTACTTC
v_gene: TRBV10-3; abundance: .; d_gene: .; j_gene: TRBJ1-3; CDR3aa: CAISDRLGNTIYF; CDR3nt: TGTGCCATCAGTGACAGGCTTGGAAACACCATATATTTT
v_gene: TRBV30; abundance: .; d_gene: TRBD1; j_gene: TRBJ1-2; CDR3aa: CAWAARDRYGYTF; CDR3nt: TGTGCCTGGGCCGCCCGGGACAGGTACGGCTACACCTTC
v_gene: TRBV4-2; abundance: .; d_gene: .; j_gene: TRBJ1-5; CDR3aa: CASSQVEGSGNQPQHF; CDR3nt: TGTGCCAGCAGCCAAGTGGAGGGATCGGGCAATCAGCCCCAGCATTTT
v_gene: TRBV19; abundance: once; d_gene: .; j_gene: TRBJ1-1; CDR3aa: CASSISRDTEAFF; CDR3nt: TGTGCCAGTAGTATATCCAGGGACACTGAAGCTTTCTTT
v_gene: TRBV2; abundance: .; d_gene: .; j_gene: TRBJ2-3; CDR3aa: CASSVGQPRGDTQYF; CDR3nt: TGTGCCAGCAGTGTGGGGCAGCCCCGAGGAGATACGCAGTATTTT
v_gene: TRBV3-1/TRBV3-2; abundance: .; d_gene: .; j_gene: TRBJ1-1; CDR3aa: CASSQDAAGNAEAFF; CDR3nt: TGTGCCAGCAGCCAAGATGCGGCCGGCAACGCTGAAGCTTTCTTT
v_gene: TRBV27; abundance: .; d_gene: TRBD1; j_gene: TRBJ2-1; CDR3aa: CASSFEGTVYNEQFF; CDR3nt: TGTGCCAGCAGTTTCGAAGGGACAGTCTACAATGAGCAGTTCTTC
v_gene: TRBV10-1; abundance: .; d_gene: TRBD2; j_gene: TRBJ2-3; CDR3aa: CASSEPRGVPYSDTQYF; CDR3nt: TGCGCCAGCAGTGAGCCCCGGGGGGTGCCCTATTCAGATACGCAGTATTTT
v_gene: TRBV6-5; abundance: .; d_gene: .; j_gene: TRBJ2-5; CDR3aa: CASSRTGTLGETQYF; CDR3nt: TGTGCCAGCAGTCGAACCGGGACTCTAGGAGAGACCCAGTACTTC
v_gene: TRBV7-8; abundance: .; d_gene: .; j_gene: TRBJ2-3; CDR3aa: CASSFGGVTDTQYF; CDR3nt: TGTGCCAGCAGCTTTGGCGGGGTCACAGATACGCAGTATTTT
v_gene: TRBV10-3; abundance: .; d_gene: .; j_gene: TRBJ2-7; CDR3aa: CAISKQGGDEQYF; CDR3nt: TGTGCCATCAGCAAACAGGGAGGGGACGAGCAGTACTTC
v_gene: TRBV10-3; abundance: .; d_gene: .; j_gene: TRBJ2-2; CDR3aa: CAISAGGNTGELFF; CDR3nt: TGTGCCATCTCGGCGGGTGGGAACACCGGGGAGCTGTTTTTT
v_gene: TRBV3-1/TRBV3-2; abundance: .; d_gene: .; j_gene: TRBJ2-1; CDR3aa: CASSLLRQVPLF; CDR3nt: TGTGCCAGCAGCCTCCTCCGGCAGGTCCCTCTCTTC
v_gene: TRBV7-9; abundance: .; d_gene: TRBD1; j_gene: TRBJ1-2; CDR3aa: CASSLQGADGYTF; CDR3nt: TGTGCCAGCAGCCTTCAGGGGGCTGATGGCTACACCTTC
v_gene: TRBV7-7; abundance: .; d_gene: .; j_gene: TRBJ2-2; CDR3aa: CASSQDRPGELFF; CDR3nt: TGTGCCAGCAGCCAAGACAGGCCCGGGGAGCTGTTTTTT
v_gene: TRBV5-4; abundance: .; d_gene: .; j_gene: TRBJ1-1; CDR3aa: CASSSGWNTEAFF; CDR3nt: TGTGCCAGCAGCTCTGGCTGGAACACTGAAGCTTTCTTT
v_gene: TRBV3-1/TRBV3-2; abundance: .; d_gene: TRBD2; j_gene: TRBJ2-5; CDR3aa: CASSQELAGARQETQYF; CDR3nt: TGTGCCAGCAGCCAAGAACTAGCGGGGGCCCGACAAGAGACCCAGTACTTC
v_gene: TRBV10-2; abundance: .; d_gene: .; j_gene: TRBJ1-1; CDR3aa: CASSEARGYTEAFF; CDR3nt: TGCGCCAGCAGTGAGGCAAGGGGATACACTGAAGCTTTCTTT
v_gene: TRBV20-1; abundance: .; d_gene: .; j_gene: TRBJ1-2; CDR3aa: CSASRGQGDGYTF; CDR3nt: TGCAGTGCTAGTAGAGGCCAGGGTGATGGCTACACCTTC
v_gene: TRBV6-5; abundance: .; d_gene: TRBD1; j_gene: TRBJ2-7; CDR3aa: CASSYRDRSYEQYF; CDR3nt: TGTGCCAGCAGTTACCGGGACAGATCCTACGAGCAGTACTTC